Included here is one T cell receptor beta chain sequence, with context. The data stem from a study of blood T cell repertoires in COVID-19. Individuals aged roughly 18 to 95 years were recruited from about two dozen US areas. Grouping used clinical history reported by participants in a survey and questionnaire. V trimming: 6 bases; J trimming: 5 bases; junction bases outside the gene matches: 4. Looked up from germline, CDR1 is SNHLY and CDR2 is FYNNEI. The CDR3 extends over 13 amino acids. Original methodology: Reference gene primers were amplified, and this amplification served to estimate nucleated cell counts. Sequenced by immunoSEQ multiplex PCR; TCRdb stores in-frame clones only, minus some. V, J and clone size are those of that table, while D and trimming were read from the DNA. The sample has about 250,000 clones; approximately 90% are singletons.

This TCR was sampled from a woman under 30 who had recovered from COVID-19. V is TRBV2 and J is TRBJ1-5; 7 bases map to TRBD1. Sample: PBMCs or T cells enriched from blood (not recorded which). For the CDR3, the DNA is TGTGCCAGCAGCCGAACAGGGGATCAGCCCCAGCATTTT. Amino acid sequence: CASSRTGDQPQHF. The full variable domain, with the rest looked up from reference TRBV2 and TRBJ1-5, is EPEVTQTPSHQVTQMGQEVILRCVPISNHLYFYWYRQILGQKVEFLVSFYNNEISEKSEIFDDQFSVERPDGSNFTLKIRSTKLEDSAMYFCASSRTGDQPQHFGDGTRLSIL.